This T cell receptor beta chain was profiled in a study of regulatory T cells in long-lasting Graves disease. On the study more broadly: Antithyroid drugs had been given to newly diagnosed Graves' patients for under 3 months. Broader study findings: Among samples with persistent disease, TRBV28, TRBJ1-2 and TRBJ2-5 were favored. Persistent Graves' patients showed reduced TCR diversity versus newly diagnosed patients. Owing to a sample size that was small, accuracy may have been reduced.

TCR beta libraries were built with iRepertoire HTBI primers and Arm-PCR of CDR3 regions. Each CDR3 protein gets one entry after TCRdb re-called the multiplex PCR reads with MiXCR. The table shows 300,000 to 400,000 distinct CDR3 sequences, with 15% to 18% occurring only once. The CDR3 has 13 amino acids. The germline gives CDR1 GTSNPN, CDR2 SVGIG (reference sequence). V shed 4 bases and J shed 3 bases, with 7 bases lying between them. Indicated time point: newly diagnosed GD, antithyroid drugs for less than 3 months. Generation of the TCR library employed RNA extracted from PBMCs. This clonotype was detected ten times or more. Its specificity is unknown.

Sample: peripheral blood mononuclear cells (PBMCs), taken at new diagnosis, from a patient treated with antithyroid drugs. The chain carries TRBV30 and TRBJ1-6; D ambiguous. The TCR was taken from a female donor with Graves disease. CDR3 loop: CAWKAGYNSPLHF. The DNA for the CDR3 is TGTGCCTGGAAGGCAGGCTATAATTCACCCCTCCACTTT.